This T cell receptor (beta chain) came from a study of blood T cell repertoires in COVID-19. Original methodology: The assay estimated nucleated cells by amplifying reference gene primers. Produced via immunoSEQ multiplex PCR; TCRdb's table is partial and in-frame only. V, J and clone size are those of that table, while D and trimming were read from the DNA. Among around 200,000 clones listed, 70% to 90% were seen once. The ends lost 1 base at V and 6 bases at J; junction bases unmatched: 9. The CDR3 covers 18 residues. Germline CDR1 and CDR2: SGHRS and YFSETQ. The chain joins TRBV5-1 to TRBJ2-1, with 14 bases matching TRBD2. This clonotype was sampled from a man aged 25-45 years who had recovered from COVID-19. The sample consisted of PBMCs or T cells enriched from blood (not recorded which). DNA for the CDR3: TGCGCCAGCAGCTTGAATAGACTAGCGGGGGGGCTACGCAATGAGCAGTTCTTC. It translates to CASSLNRLAGGLRNEQFF.